These 27 T cell receptor beta chains share one sample of origin, sequenced in a study of T cell responses to AZD1222 COVID-19 vaccine. Some clones are missing from TCRdb's copy, which holds only in-frame ones; the method was immunoSEQ multiplex PCR. This sample has over 65,000 clones, with about 88% found just once. The source material was peripheral blood, sampled 28 days after the second AZD1222 dose. All receptors come from an adult who received the AZD1222 COVID-19 vaccine.

The genes are TRBV6-5 and TRBJ1-1, with 9 bases identical to TRBD1. CDR1 is MNHEY, CDR2 SVGAGI, per germline. The CDR3 covers 13 residues. J was trimmed by 3 bases and V by 10 bases; bases with no gene match: 6. The CDR3 protein is CAIRNRGHTEAFF. The CDR3 DNA follows: TGTGCCATACGTAACAGGGGGCACACTGAAGCTTTCTTT.

This clone was observed a single time. The chain links TRBV19 to TRBJ1-1, with a weak D call TRBD1 (5 bases). The CDR3 runs 16 residues. Between the trimmed V and J ends, which lost 6 bases and 0 bases, there was a span of 17 bases. Germline V gene data show CDR1 as LNHDA and CDR2 as SQIVND (reference sequence). The CDR3 reads CASRVTGTGMNTEAFF. The DNA for the CDR3 is TGTGCCAGTAGGGTAACTGGGACGGGGATGAACACTGAAGCTTTCTTT.

This clone was recorded once. The DNA for the CDR3 is TGTGCCAGCAGCCAAGAGCCGGGATCCCAAGAGACCCAGTACTTC. Protein sequence: CASSQEPGSQETQYF. The rearrangement links TRBV3-1 (or the pseudogene TRBV3-2) to TRBJ2-5, with a possible D match to TRBD2 (5 bases). Germline V lookup: CDR1 LGHDT, CDR2 YNNKEL (reference sequence). This CDR3 has 15 amino acids. Trimming shortened V by 0 bases and J by 1 base, and 9 bases separated the two germline ends.

This clone was found a few times. The chain uses TRBV5-1 and TRBJ2-7; 14 nucleotides align to TRBD2. The CDR3 consists of 17 residues. CDR1 is SGHRS, CDR2 YFSETQ, per germline. After removal of 7 bases from V and 0 bases from J, the junction contained 9 bases not matched to a gene. The CDR3 DNA reads as TGCGCCAGCCCCGGACTAGCGGGAGGCGCCAGCTCCTACGAGCAGTACTTC. Protein product: CASPGLAGGASSYEQYF.

The chain is built from TRBV5-6 and TRBJ1-2; D is uncertain. The V gene's germline CDR1 is SGHDT and CDR2 YYEEEE. Trimming pared 1 base from V and 8 bases from J, leaving 15 bases between. The CDR3 totals 14 residues. The CDR3 DNA is TGTGCCAGCAGCTTGCCAAACCTTGGGTCGGGCTACACCTTC. As protein: CASSLPNLGSGYTF.

The genes are TRBV18 and TRBJ1-4, with D possibly TRBD1 on 6 matching bases. Germline-derived CDR1 and CDR2 are KGHSH and LQKENI. This CDR3 contains 15 residues. The V and J ends lost 1 base and 4 bases respectively, with 10 bases between them. The CDR3 region has the DNA TGTGCCAGCTCACCACGGGACACCGATAATGAAAAACTGTTTTTT. Amino acid sequence: CASSPRDTDNEKLFF.

The J gene is TRBJ2-3, the V gene TRBV7-9; 8 bases line up with TRBD2. Germline V gives CDR1 SEHNR, CDR2 FQNEAQ (reference sequence). CDR3 length: 15 amino acids. V shed 5 bases, J shed 2 bases, and the junction held 6 bases outside the gene matches. CDR3 amino acids: CASSTTSGHTDTQYF. CDR3 in DNA: TGTGCCAGCAGCACAACTAGCGGACACACAGATACGCAGTATTTT.

This sequence joins TRBV5-8 and TRBJ2-5, with D possibly TRBD2 on 5 matching bases. CDR1 is SGHTS and CDR2 is YDEGEE in the germline V gene. V gave up 0 bases and J gave up 0 bases, with 9 bases separating them. The CDR3 runs to 15 residues. CDR3 in DNA: TGTGCCAGCAGCTTGGCCCTAGCAGACCAAGAGACCCAGTACTTC. Amino acids: CASSLALADQETQYF.

This clone was seen more than once but under ten times. This chain uses TRBV28 with TRBJ1-1; D is undetermined. Trimming took off 4 bases at V and 1 base at J, with 13 bases between the two ends. The germline gives CDR1 MDHEN, CDR2 SYDVKM. The CDR3 runs to 15 residues. The CDR3 sequence: CASSSTPDGNTEAFF. DNA of the CDR3: TGTGCCAGCAGTTCGACGCCGGACGGGAACACTGAAGCTTTCTTT.

The chain carries TRBV7-6 and TRBJ2-5, with 9 nucleotides matching TRBD1. Germline CDR1 reads SGHVS; CDR2 reads FNYEAQ. After removal of 5 bases from V and 2 bases from J, the junction contained 21 bases not matched to a gene. The CDR3 is 20 amino acids. The CDR3 DNA reads as TGTGCCAGCAGCCCTGGACAGGGGTTACGGCTAGCGGACCTACAAGAGACCCAGTACTTC. Amino acids: CASSPGQGLRLADLQETQYF.

This chain uses TRBV2 with TRBJ1-2; weak D call: TRBD1 (5 bases). V was clipped by 4 bases and J by 8 bases, with 17 bases between them. Germline V lookup: CDR1 SNHLY, CDR2 FYNNEI. The CDR3 has 14 amino acids. The CDR3 region is CASSGQRSLEGYTF. In DNA, the CDR3 is TGTGCCAGCAGTGGACAGCGGTCGCTGGAGGGCTACACCTTC.

This clone was observed a few times. The junction does not match germline at one end; this may be a read error. This same CDR3 is encoded by further DNA sequences in the sample. The rearrangement links TRBV7-8 to TRBJ2-1, with D possibly matching TRBD2 (6 bases). Germline CDR1 reads SGHVS; CDR2 reads FQNEAQ. This CDR3 is built from 13 residues. CDR3 nucleotides: TGTGCCAGCAGCCTAGCAGGGAGGAATGAGCAGTTCTTC. Amino acid sequence: CASSLAGRNEQFF.

The V call is TRBV5-1, the J call TRBJ1-6; D possibly corresponds to TRBD1 (5 bases). V dropped 3 bases and J dropped 8 bases, with 21 bases sitting between them. The CDR3 is made up of 17 amino acids. CDR1 and CDR2 (germline): SGHRS, YFSETQ. This CDR3 reads CASSSSNGAGRDSPLHF. In DNA, the CDR3 is TGCGCCAGCAGCTCTTCAAATGGGGCAGGACGCGATTCACCCCTCCACTTT.

The CDR3: CASSLVSTDTQYF. The CDR3, as DNA: TGTGCCAGCAGCTTAGTAAGCACAGATACGCAGTATTTT. The chain links TRBV7-3 to TRBJ2-3; D gene uncertain. Trimming removed 2 bases at V and 0 bases at J, with 3 bases between. This CDR3 contains 13 residues. Germline V gene data show CDR1 as SGHTA and CDR2 as FQGTGA.

The rearrangement links TRBV28 to TRBJ1-1; 7 positions match TRBD1. Germline CDR1 is MDHEN and CDR2 is SYDVKM. With 2 bases clipped from V and 7 bases from J, the junction kept 13 bases outside the gene matches. The CDR3 runs 16 residues. The CDR3 here is CASSLIVRGLTDEAFF. The CDR3 DNA reads TGTGCCAGCAGTTTAATAGTAAGGGGGCTTACGGATGAAGCTTTCTTT.

J is TRBJ2-2 and V is TRBV5-8; possible D gene TRBD1, 6 bases. The CDR3 extends over 16 amino acids. Germline CDR1 and CDR2: SGHTS and YDEGEE. Deletions cut 4 bases from V and 6 bases from J, with 19 bases between. In nucleotides, the CDR3 is TGTGCCAGCAGCCAACCACAGGGAAGGTTGCCCGGGGAGCTGTTTTTT. This sequence encodes CASSQPQGRLPGELFF.

Concerning this clone: Compared with germline, one end of the junction differs, possibly owing to a read error. The rearrangement links TRBV19 to TRBJ1-2, with 7 positions matching TRBD1. The CDR3 extends over 9 amino acids. Germline V gene lookup returns CDR1 LNHDA and CDR2 SQIVND (reference sequence). Here the CDR3 reads CANPRGSAF. The CDR3 bases are TGTGCCAACCCCAGGGGGAGCGCCTTC.

The J gene is TRBJ2-1, the V gene TRBV9; TRBD1 or TRBD2 may be the D gene (5 bases each). The germline V gene has CDR1 SGDLS and CDR2 YYNGEE. This CDR3 comprises 17 residues. V shed 0 bases and J shed 6 bases, with 19 bases lying between them. The CDR3 protein is CASSVGGNWESFNEQFF. For the CDR3, the DNA is TGTGCCAGCAGCGTAGGGGGGAATTGGGAGTCTTTCAATGAGCAGTTCTTC.

The chain carries TRBV28 and TRBJ1-2; a possible D gene is TRBD1 (6 bases). The V gene lost 10 bases and the J gene lost 5 bases, with 20 bases spanning the gap. Germline V gene lookup returns CDR1 MDHEN and CDR2 SYDVKM. The CDR3 runs 14 residues. The CDR3 loop is CATFLPQGGYGYTF. DNA for the CDR3: TGTGCCACCTTTCTGCCCCAAGGGGGATATGGCTACACCTTC.

This clone was detected only once. The rearrangement links TRBV7-9 to TRBJ2-6, with no clear D. Germline V gene lookup returns CDR1 SEHNR and CDR2 FQNEAQ (reference sequence). The CDR3 has 15 amino acids. Trimming pared 8 bases from V and 1 base from J, leaving 12 bases between. The CDR3 DNA reads TGTGCCAGCGCAGCGTCAGAGTCTGGGGCCAACGTCCTGACTTTC. It yields the protein CASAASESGANVLTF. The complete variable domain, with remaining parts taken from reference TRBV7-9 and TRBJ2-6, reads DTGVSQNPRHKITKRGQNVTFRCDPISEHNRLYWYRQTLGQGPEFLTYFQNEAQLEKSRLLSDRFSAERPKGSFSTLEIQRTEQGDSAMYLCASAASESGANVLTFGAGSRLTVL.

This sequence joins TRBV6-5 and TRBJ1-3, with a tentative D call TRBD1 (6 bases). Trimming removed 6 bases from V and 4 bases from J, with 13 bases in between. Germline loops: CDR1 MNHEY, CDR2 SVGAGI. The CDR3 sequence is 14 residues long. The CDR3 loop reads CASRRGGDGNTIYF. Here the CDR3 DNA reads TGTGCCAGCAGGCGGGGGGGCGACGGAAACACCATATATTTT.

This rearrangement joins TRBV19 to TRBJ1-3; D unresolved. Trimming removed 6 bases at V and 0 bases at J, with 12 bases between. The CDR3 is 15 amino acids. CDR1 is LNHDA and CDR2 is SQIVND in the germline V gene (reference sequence). The CDR3: CASSRGILSGNTIYF. The CDR3 nucleotides are TGTGCCAGTAGCCGCGGGATACTCTCTGGAAACACCATATATTTT.

This chain links TRBV6-5 with TRBJ1-2; a weak D match, TRBD1 (5 bases). Trimming removed 3 bases from V and 7 bases from J, with 12 bases in between. Germline CDR1 is MNHEY and CDR2 is SVGAGI. This CDR3 has 13 residues. The CDR3 spells CASSYDRSGGYTF. The CDR3 nucleotides are TGTGCCAGCAGTTATGACAGATCTGGTGGCTACACCTTC.

This clone was detected only a few times. The CDR3 DNA sequence: TGTGCCAGCAGTTTGGTGGCCGGACAGGGCTATGGCTACACCTTC. Protein: CASSLVAGQGYGYTF. The chain joins TRBV27 to TRBJ1-2; 8 bases match TRBD1. Germline values: CDR1 MNHEY, CDR2 SMNVEV (reference sequence). V lost 3 bases and J lost 4; bases outside the gene matches: 7. This CDR3 has 15 amino acids.

This clone is a singleton in its sample. The chain is built from TRBV19 and TRBJ1-5; D is perhaps TRBD1 (6 bases). CDR3 length: 16 residues. Per germline, CDR1 LNHDA and CDR2 SQIVND (reference sequence). V was trimmed by 2 bases and J by 0 bases, leaving 11 bases between them. In DNA form, the CDR3 reads TGTGCCAGTAGTATACAGGGGTTCTTTAGCAATCAGCCCCAGCATTTT. It specifies CASSIQGFFSNQPQHF.

In regard to this clone: At one end, the junction sequence differs from germline, possibly due to a read error. This sequence joins TRBV10-1 and TRBJ2-1; TRBD2 aligns across 10 bases. This CDR3 is 13 amino acids long. The germline V gene encodes CDR1 WNHNN and CDR2 SYGVQD (reference sequence). The CDR3 DNA follows: TGCGCCAGCAGTGAGTCTTCCGGGACTAGCGTCGTCTTC. Translating it yields CASSESSGTSVVF.

V gene TRBV23-1 combines with J gene TRBJ2-3; 9 bases are shared with TRBD1. TRBV23-1 is an open reading frame, and its role is uncertain. V dropped 5 bases and J dropped 4; count of bases not matched to a gene: 13. The CDR3 contains 17 residues. CDR3 sequence reads: CASSTTGGASTADTQYF. DNA of the CDR3: TGCGCCAGCAGTACAACAGGGGGCGCTTCCACGGCAGATACGCAGTATTTT.